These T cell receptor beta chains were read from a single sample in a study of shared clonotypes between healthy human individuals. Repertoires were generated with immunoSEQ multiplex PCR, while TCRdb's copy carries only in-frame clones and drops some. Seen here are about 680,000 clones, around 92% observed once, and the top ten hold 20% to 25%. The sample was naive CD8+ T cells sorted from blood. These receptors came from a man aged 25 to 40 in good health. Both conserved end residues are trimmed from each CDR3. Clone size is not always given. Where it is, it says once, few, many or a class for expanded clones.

CDR3: ASSSAGVTYEQY
size: -
V: TRBV5-4

CDR3: ASSVEAGAQETQY
size: -
V: TRBV5-1

CDR3: ASSLRGRAYEQY
size: -
V: TRBV7-8

CDR3: ASSMISAYNEQF
size: once
V: TRBV19

CDR3: ASSLAANYGYT
size: once
V: TRBV9

CDR3: ASIGGDGHAEAF
size: -
V: TRBV2

CDR3: ASSPPDRGATGELF
size: once
V: TRBV28

CDR3: ASSNRVMGGYEQY
size: -
V: TRBV7-9

CDR3: ASSARSSSGGDEQF
size: -
V: TRBV9

CDR3: ASRPTSGRTYEQY
size: -
V: TRBV7-2

CDR3: ASSPRTVQETQY
size: -
V: TRBV5-1

CDR3: ASSKYGTSGSSYNEQF
size: -
V: TRBV28

CDR3: ASSPLQGATNEKLF
size: -
V: TRBV4-1

CDR3: ASSPQGGGYT
size: -
V: TRBV4-1

CDR3: ASSLVPSGSNEQF
size: -
V: TRBV7-8

CDR3: ASSLGGRETQY
size: -
V: TRBV28

CDR3: SVEVGLATGYEQY
size: -
V: TRBV29-1

CDR3: ASSPLRGREVETQY
size: -
V: TRBV11-2

CDR3: ATQTGNSYEQY
size: -
V: TRBV7-9

CDR3: ASSQEPGGVYEQY
size: -
V: TRBV4-1

CDR3: ASSGGVGAF
size: -
V: TRBV13

CDR3: ASSLTPGAGNQPQH
size: -
V: TRBV27

CDR3: ASSHRDRASGELF
size: -
V: TRBV4-3

CDR3: ASSLLGQLTEAF
size: -
V: TRBV27

CDR3: ASGGEFAGTMGETQY
size: -
V: TRBV10-2

CDR3: ASSFRGWELF
size: -
V: TRBV28

CDR3: SVREGAFSDEQY
size: -
V: TRBV29-1

CDR3: ASSNMDSYEQY
size: -
V: TRBV7-9

CDR3: ASSDWAGGSSTDTQY
size: -
V: TRBV25-1